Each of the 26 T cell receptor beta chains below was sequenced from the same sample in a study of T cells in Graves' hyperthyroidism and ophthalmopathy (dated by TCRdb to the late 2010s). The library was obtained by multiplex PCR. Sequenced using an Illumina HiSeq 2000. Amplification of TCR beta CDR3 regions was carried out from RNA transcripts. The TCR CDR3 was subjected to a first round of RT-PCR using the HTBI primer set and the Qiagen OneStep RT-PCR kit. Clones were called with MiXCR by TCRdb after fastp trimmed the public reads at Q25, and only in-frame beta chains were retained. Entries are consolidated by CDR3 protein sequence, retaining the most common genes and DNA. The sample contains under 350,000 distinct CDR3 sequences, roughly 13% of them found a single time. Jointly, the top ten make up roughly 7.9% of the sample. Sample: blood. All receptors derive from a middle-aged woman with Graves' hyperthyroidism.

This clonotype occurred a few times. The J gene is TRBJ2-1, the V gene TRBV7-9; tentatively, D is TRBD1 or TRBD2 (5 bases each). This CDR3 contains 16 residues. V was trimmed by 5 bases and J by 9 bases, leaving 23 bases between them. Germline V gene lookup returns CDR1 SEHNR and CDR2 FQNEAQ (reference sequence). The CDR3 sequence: CASSPALGGRGSEQFF. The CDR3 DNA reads TGTGCCAGCAGCCCCGCCCTTGGGGGAAGGGGCAGTGAGCAGTTCTTC.

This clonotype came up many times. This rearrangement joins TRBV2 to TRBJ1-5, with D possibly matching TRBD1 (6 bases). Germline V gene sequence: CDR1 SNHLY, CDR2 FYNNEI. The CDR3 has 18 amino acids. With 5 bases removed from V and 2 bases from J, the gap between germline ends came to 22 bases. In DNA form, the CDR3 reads TGTGCCAGCAGTTCAAGTAGATCTGACAGGCGACGCAATCAGCCCCAGCATTTT. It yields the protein CASSSSRSDRRRNQPQHF.

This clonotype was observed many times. CDR3 bases: TGCAGCGTCACCACGGGACTAGTCTACAATGAGCAGTTCTTC. It specifies CSVTTGLVYNEQFF. The rearrangement links TRBV29-1 to TRBJ2-1; TRBD2 agrees at 8 bases. CDR3 length: 14 amino acids. V lost 6 bases to trimming and J lost 3 bases; unmatched junction nucleotides: 7. The germline V gene encodes CDR1 SQVTM and CDR2 ANQGSEA.

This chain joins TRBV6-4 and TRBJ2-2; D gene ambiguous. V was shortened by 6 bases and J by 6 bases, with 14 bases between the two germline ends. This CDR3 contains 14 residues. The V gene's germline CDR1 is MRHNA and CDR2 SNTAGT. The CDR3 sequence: CASRDTDTSGELFF. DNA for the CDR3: TGTGCCAGCAGAGATACTGATACCTCCGGGGAGCTGTTTTTT.

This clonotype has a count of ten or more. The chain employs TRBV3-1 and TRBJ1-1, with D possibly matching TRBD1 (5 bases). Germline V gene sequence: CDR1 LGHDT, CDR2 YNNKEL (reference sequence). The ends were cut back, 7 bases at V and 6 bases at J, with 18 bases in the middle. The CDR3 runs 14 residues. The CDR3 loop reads CASTRSELGAEAFF. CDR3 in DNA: TGTGCCAGCACCCGGTCGGAGTTGGGGGCTGAAGCTTTCTTT.

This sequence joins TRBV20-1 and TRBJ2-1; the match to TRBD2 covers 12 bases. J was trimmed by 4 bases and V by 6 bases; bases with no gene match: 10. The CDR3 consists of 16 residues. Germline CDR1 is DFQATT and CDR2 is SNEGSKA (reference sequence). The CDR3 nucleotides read TGCAGTGCCAACAACCCAGGACTAGCGGGATACAATGAGCAGTTCTTC. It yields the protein CSANNPGLAGYNEQFF.

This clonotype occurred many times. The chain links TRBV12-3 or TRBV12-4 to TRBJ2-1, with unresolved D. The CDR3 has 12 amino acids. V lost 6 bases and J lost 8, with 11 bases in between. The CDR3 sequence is CASSQKRDEQFF. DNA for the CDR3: TGTGCCAGCAGCCAAAAGCGAGATGAGCAGTTCTTC.

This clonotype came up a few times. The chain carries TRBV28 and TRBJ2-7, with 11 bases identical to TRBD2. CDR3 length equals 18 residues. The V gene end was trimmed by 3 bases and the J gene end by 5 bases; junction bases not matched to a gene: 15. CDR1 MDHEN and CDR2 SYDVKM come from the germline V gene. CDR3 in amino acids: CASSFPPVSGRGTHEQYF. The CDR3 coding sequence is TGTGCCAGCAGTTTCCCACCGGTTAGCGGGAGGGGAACCCACGAGCAGTACTTC.

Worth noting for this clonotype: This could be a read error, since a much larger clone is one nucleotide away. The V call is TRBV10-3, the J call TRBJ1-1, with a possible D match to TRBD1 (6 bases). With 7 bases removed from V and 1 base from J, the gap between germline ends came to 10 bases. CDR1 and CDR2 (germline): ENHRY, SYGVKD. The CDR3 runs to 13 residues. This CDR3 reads CAIKTGQNTEAFF. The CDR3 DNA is TGTGCCATCAAGACGGGACAGAACACTGAAGCTTTCTTT.

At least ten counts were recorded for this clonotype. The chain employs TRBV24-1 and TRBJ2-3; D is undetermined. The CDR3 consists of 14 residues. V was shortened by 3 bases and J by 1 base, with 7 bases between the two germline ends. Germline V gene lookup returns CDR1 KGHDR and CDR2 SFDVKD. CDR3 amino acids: CATSDPLGTDTQYF. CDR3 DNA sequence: TGTGCCACCAGTGATCCTTTGGGCACAGATACGCAGTATTTT.

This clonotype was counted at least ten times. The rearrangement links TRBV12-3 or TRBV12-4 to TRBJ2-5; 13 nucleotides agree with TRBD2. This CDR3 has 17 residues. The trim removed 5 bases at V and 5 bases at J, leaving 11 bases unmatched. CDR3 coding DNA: TGTGCCAGCAGTCGTACCGGGACTAGCGGGAACGGTGAGACCCAGTACTTC. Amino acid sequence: CASSRTGTSGNGETQYF.

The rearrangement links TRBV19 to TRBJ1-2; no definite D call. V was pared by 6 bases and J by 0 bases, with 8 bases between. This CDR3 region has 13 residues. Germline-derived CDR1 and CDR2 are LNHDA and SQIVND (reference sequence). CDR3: CASRSRTNYGYTF. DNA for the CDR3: TGTGCCAGTAGGTCGAGGACTAACTATGGCTACACCTTC.

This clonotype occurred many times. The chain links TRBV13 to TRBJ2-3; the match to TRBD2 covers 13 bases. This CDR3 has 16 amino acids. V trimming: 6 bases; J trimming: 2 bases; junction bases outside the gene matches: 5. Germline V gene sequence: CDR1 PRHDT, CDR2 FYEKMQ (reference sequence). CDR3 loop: CASSLTSGRATDTQYF. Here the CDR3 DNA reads TGTGCCAGCAGTTTAACTAGCGGGAGGGCCACAGATACGCAGTATTTT. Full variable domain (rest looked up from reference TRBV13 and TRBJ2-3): AAGVIQSPRHLIKEKRETATLKCYPIPRHDTVYWYQQGPGQDPQFLISFYEKMQSDKGSIPDRFSAQQFSDYHSELNMSSLELGDSALYFCASSLTSGRATDTQYFGPGTRLTVL.

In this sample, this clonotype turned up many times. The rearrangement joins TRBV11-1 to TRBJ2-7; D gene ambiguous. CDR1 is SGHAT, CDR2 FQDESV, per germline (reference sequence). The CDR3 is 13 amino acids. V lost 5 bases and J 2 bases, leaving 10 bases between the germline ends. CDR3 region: CASSMGFTYEQYF. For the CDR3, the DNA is TGTGCCAGCAGCATGGGGTTTACCTACGAGCAGTACTTC. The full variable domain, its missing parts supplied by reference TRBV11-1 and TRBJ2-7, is EAEVAQSPRYKITEKSQAVAFWCDPISGHATLYWYRQILGQGPELLVQFQDESVVDDSQLPKDRFSAERLKGVDSTLKIQPAELGDSAMYLCASSMGFTYEQYFGPGTRLTVT.

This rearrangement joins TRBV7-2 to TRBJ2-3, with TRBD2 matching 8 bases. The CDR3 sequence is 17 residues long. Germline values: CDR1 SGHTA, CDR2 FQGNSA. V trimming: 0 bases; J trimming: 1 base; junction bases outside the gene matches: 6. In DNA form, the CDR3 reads TGTGCCAGCAGCTTAGCCCCCAGCGGGAGAGGCACAGATACGCAGTATTTT. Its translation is CASSLAPSGRGTDTQYF.

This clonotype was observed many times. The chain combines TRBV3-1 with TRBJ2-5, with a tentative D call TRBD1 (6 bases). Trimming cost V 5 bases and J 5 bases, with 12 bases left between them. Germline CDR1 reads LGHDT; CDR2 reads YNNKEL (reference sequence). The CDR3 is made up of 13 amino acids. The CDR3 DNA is TGTGCCAGCAGCAAGACTCAGGGGGAGACCCAGTACTTC. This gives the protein CASSKTQGETQYF.

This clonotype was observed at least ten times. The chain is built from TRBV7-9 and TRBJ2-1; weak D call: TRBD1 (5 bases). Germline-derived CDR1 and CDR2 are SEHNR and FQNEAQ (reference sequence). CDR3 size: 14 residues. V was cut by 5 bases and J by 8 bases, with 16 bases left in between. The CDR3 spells CASSTDNVLHEQFF. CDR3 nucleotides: TGTGCCAGCAGCACGGACAACGTTCTTCATGAGCAGTTCTTC.

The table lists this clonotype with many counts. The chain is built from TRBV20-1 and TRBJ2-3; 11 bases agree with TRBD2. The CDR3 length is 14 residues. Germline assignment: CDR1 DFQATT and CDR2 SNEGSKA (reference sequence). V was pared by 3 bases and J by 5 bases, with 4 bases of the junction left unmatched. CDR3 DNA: TGCAGTGCTAGGCTAGCGGGAGGAGGAGATACGCAGTATTTT. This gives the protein CSARLAGGGDTQYF.

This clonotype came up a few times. The CDR3 coding sequence is TGCGCCAGCAGCTCAGAAGGGGACAGGATAACCGGGGAGCTGTTTTTT. Its protein is CASSSEGDRITGELFF. The chain is built from TRBV10-1 and TRBJ2-2, with 8 bases aligning to TRBD1. V shed 6 bases, J shed 5 bases, and the junction held 11 bases outside the gene matches. CDR1 and CDR2 (germline): WNHNN, SYGVQD (reference sequence). The CDR3 runs to 16 residues.

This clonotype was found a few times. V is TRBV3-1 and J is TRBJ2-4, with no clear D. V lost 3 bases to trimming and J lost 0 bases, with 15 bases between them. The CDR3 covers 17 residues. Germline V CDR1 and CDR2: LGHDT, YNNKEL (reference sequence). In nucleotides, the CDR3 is TGTGCCAGCAGCCATTTTCAGGCGACACTAGCCAAAAACATTCAGTACTTC. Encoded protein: CASSHFQATLAKNIQYF.

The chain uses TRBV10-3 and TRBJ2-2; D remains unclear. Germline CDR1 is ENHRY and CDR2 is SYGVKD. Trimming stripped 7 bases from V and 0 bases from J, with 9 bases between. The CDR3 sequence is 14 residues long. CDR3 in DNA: TGTGCCATCACAAAATCGGCGAACACCGGGGAGCTGTTTTTT. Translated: CAITKSANTGELFF.

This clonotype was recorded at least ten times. In DNA form, the CDR3 reads TGCAGTGCTAGAGAAAGAGCTCAGAGAGGGGCCCCCCTCAGCAATCAGCCCCAGCATTTT. Amino acids: CSARERAQRGAPLSNQPQHF. This chain links TRBV20-1 with TRBJ1-5; D possibly corresponds to TRBD1 (5 bases). CDR1 is DFQATT and CDR2 is SNEGSKA in the germline V gene (reference sequence). This CDR3 is 20 amino acids long. Trimming cost V 0 bases and J 1 base, with 25 bases left between them.

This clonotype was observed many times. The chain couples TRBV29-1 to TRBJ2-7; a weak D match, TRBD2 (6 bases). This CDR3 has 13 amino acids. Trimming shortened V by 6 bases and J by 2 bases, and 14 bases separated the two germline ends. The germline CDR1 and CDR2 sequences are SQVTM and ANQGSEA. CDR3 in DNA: TGCAGCGTACTTTCCGGGACTGCCTACGAGCAGTACTTC. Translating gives CSVLSGTAYEQYF.

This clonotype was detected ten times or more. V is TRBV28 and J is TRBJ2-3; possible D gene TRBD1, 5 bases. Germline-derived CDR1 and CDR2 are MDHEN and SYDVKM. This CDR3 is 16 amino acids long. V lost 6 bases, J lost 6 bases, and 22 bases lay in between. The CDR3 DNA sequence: TGTGCCAGCAGCCGACGGGTCGGACACATAGGGGATACGCAGTATTTT. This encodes CASSRRVGHIGDTQYF.

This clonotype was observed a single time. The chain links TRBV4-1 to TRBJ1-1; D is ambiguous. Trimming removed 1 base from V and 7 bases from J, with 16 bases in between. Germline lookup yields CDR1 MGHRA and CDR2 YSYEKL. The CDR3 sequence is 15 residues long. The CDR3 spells CASSQGRRGMGEAFF. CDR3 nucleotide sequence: TGCGCCAGCAGCCAAGGGCGGCGGGGTATGGGTGAAGCTTTCTTT.

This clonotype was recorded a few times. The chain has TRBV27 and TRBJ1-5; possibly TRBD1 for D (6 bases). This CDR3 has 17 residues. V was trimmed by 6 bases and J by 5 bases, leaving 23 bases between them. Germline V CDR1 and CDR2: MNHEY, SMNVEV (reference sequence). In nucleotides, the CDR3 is TGTGCCAGCAGACCCGGGACACTGGGTTTGACGGATCAGCCCCAGCATTTT. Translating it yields CASRPGTLGLTDQPQHF.